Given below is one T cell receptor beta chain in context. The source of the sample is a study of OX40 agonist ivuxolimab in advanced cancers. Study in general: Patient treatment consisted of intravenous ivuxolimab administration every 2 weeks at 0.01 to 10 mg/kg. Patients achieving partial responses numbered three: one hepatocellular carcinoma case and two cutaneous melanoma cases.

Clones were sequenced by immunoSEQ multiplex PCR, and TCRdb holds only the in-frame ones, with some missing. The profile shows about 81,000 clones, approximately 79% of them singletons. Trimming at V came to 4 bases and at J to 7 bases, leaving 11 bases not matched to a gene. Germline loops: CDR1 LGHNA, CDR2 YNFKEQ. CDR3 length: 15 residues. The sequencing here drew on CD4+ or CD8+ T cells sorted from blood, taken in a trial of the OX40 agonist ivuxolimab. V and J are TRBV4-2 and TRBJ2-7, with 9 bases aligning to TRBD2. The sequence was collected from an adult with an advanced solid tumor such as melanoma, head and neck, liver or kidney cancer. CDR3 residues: CASSLGTSRPREQYF. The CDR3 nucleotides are TGTGCCAGCAGCCTTGGGACTAGCCGCCCTAGAGAGCAGTACTTC.